This TCR beta chain was observed in a study of T cells in Graves' hyperthyroidism and ophthalmopathy. The study, taken as a whole, reports: The majority of expanded thyroid clonotypes above 0.001 also appeared in blood.

This clonotype has at least ten counts. Its antigen is not known. It was RNA transcripts that yielded the amplified TCR beta CDR3 regions. The TCR CDR3 was amplified in a first-round RT-PCR using the HTBI primer set. MiXCR, run by TCRdb on the multiplex PCR reads, gives a single entry per CDR3 protein. This table has 450,000 to 600,000 distinct CDR3 sequences, roughly 15% appearing once. The source is a middle-aged woman with Graves' hyperthyroidism. Sequenced input: blood.

The CDR3 here is CASRPSYPGQGLSEQFF. The CDR3 bases are TGTGCCAGTAGGCCCTCCTATCCGGGACAGGGGCTCAGCGAGCAGTTCTTC. The chain has TRBV19 and TRBJ2-1, with TRBD1 identical over 10 bases. The CDR3 totals 17 residues. Losses at the gene ends were 6 bases for V and 10 bases for J; bases not matched to a gene: 18. Germline CDR1 reads LNHDA; CDR2 reads SQIVND (reference sequence).